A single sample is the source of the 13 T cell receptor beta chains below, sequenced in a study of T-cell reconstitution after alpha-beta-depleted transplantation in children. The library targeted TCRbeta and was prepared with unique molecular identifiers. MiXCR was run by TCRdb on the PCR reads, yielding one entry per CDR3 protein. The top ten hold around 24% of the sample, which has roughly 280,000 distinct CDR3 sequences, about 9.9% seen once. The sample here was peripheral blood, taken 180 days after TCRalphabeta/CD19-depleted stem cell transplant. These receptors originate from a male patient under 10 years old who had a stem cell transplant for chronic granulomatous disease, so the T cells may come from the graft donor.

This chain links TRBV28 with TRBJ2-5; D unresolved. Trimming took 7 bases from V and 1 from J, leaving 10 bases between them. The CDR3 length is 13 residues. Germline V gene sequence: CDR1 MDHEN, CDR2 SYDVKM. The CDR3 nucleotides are TGTGCCAGCACATACTCAGGCCAAGAGACCCAGTACTTC. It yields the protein CASTYSGQETQYF.

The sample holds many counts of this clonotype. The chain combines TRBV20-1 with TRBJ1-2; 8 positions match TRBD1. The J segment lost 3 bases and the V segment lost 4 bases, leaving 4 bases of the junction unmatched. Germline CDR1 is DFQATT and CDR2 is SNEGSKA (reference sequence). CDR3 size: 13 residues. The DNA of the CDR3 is TGCAGTGCTATCGGACAGGGAGACTATGGCTACACCTTC. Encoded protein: CSAIGQGDYGYTF.

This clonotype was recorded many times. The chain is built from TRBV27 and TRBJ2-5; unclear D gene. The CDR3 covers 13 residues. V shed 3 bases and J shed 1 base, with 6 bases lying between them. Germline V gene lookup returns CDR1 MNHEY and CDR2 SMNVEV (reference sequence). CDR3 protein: CASSFHSQETQYF. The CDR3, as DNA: TGTGCCAGCAGTTTTCACAGCCAAGAGACCCAGTACTTC.

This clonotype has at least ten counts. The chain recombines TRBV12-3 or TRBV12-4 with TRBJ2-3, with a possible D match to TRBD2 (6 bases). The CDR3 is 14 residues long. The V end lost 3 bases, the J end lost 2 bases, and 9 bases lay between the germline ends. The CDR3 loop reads CASSFGGATDTQYF. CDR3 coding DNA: TGTGCCAGCAGTTTCGGCGGGGCCACAGATACGCAGTATTTT.

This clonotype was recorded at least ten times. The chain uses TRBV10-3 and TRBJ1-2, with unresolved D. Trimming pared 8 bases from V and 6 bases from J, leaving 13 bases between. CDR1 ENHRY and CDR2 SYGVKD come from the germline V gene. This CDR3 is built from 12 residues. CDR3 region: CAIQDGGNGYTF. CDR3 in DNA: TGTGCCATCCAGGACGGAGGCAATGGCTACACCTTC.

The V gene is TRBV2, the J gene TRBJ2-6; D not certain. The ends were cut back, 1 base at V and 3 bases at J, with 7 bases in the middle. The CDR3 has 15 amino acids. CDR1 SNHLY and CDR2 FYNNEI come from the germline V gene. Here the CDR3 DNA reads TGTGCCAGCAGTGAAGATGTTCTTGGGGCCAACGTCCTGACTTTC. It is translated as CASSEDVLGANVLTF.

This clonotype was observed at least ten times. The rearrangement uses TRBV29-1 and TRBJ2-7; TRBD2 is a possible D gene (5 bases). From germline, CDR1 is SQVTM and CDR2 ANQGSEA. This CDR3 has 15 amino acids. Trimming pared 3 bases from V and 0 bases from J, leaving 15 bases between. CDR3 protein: CSVDSGGDYSYEQYF. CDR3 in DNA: TGCAGCGTTGATTCGGGTGGTGACTACTCCTACGAGCAGTACTTC.

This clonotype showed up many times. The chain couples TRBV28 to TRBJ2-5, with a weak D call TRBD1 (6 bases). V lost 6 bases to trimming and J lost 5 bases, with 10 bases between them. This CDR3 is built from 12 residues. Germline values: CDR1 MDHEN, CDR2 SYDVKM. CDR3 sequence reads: CASRGAMETQYF. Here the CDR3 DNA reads TGTGCCAGCAGGGGGGCGATGGAGACCCAGTACTTC.

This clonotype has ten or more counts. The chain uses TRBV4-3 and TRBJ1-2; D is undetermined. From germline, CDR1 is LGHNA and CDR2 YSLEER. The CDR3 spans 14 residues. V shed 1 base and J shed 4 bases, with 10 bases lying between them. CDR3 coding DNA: TGCGCCAGCAGCCAAGTAGGAGGAGGCTATGGCTACACCTTC. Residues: CASSQVGGGYGYTF.

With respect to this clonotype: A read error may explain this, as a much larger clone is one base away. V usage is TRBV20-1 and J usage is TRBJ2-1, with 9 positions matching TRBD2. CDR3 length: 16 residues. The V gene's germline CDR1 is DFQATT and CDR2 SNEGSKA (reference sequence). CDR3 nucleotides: TGCTGTGCTAGAGATTTCGCGGGAGGGCCTTACAATGAGCAGTTCTTC. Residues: CCARDFAGGPYNEQFF.

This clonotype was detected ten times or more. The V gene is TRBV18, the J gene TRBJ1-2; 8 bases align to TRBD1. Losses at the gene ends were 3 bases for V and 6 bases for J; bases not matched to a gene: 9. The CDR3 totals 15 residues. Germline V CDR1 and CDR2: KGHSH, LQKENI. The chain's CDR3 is CASSPMARGRDGYTF. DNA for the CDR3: TGTGCCAGCTCACCCATGGCCAGGGGGCGAGATGGCTACACCTTC.

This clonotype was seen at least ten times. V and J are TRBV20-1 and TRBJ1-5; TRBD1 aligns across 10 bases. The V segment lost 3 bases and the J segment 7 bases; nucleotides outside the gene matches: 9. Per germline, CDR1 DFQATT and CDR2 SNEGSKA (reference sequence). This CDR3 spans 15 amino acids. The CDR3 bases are TGCAGTGCTAGGCCCCGACAGGGGGCAGGACAGCCCCAGCATTTT. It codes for CSARPRQGAGQPQHF.

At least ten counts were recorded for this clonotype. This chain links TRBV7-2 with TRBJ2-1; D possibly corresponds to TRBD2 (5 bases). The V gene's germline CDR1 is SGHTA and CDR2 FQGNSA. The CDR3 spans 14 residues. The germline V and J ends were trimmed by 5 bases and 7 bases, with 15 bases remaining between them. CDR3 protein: CASSIEGWANEQFF. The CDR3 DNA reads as TGTGCCAGCAGCATTGAGGGTTGGGCTAATGAGCAGTTCTTC.